This T cell receptor (beta chain) was obtained from a study of relationships among human T cell subsets. Regarding the study as a whole: Substantial CDR3 sharing among Th1, Th2 and regulatory cells suggested stochastic fate choice.

TCR alpha and beta CDR3s were amplified from mRNA by semiquantitative ARM-PCR. In ARM-PCR, communal superprimers followed tagged nested gene-specific primers for exponential amplification. MiXCR, applied by TCRdb to the multiplex PCR reads, yields one record per CDR3 protein. The sample holds several thousand distinct CDR3 sequences, 54% seen once. As for this clonotype: Its antigen is undetermined.

CDR1 is MNHEY and CDR2 is SMNVEV in the germline V gene (reference sequence). The CDR3 spans 14 residues. Trimming pared 2 bases from V and 4 bases from J, leaving 11 bases between. The CD45RA-negative fraction was bead-selected with anti-CD45RO to obtain memory T cells. This receptor was taken from a man between 40 and 49 years old in good health. The chain couples TRBV27 to TRBJ1-1, with D possibly being TRBD1 (6 bases). Material for sequencing was memory T cells sorted from blood. Written as DNA, the CDR3 is TGTGCCAGCAGTTTAGTGGGAGGGGGCACTGAAGCTTTCTTT. Protein sequence: CASSLVGGGTEAFF.